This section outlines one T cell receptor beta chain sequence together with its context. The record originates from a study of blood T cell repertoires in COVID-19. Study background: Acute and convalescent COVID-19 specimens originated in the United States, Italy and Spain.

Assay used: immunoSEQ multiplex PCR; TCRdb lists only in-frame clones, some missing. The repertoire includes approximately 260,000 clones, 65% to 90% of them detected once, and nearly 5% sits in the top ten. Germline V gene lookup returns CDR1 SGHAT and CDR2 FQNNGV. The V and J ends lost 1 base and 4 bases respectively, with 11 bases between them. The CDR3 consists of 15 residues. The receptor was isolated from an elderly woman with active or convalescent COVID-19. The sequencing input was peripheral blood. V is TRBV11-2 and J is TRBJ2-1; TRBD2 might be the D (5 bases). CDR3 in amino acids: CASSLALGEYNEQFF. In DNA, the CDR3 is TGTGCCAGCAGCTTAGCTCTGGGAGAGTACAATGAGCAGTTCTTC. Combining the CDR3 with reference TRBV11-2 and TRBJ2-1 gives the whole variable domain EAGVAQSPRYKIIEKRQSVAFWCNPISGHATLYWYQQILGQGPKLLIQFQNNGVVDDSQLPKDRFSAERLKGVDSTLKIQPAKLEDSAVYLCASSLALGEYNEQFFGPGTRLTVL.